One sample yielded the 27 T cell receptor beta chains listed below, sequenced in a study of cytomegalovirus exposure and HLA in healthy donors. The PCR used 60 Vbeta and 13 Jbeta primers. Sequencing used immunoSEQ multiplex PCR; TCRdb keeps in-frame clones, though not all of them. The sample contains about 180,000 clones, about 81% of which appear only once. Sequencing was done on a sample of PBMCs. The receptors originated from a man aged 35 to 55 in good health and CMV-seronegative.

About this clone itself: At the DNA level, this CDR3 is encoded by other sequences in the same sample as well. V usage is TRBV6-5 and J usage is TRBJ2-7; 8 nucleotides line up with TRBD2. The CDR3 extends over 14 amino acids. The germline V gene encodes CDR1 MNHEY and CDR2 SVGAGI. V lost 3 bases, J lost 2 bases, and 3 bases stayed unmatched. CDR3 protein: CASSYRGGPYEQYF. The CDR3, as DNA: TGTGCCAGCAGTTATCGCGGGGGGCCCTACGAGCAGTACTTC.

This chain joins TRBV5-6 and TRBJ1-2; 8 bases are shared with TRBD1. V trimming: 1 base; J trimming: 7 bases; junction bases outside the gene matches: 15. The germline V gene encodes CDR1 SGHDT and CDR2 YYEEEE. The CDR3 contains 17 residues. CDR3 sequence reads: CASSLYETGAGSVGYTF. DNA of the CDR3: TGTGCCAGCAGCTTGTATGAGACAGGGGCTGGTTCAGTTGGCTACACCTTC.

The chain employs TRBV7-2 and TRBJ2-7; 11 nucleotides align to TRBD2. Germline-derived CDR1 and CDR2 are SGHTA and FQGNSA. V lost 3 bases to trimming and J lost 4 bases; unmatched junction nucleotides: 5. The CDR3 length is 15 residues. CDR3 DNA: TGTGCCAGCAGCTTGGGACTAGCGGTTAGTTACGAGCAGTACTTC. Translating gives CASSLGLAVSYEQYF.

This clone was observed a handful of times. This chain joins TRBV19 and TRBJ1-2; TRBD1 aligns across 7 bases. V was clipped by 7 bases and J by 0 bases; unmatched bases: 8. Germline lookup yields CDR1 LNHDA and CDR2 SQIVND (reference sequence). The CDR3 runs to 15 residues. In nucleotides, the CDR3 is TGTGCCAGTACCGCTCCAGGGGGAGCTAACTATGGCTACACCTTC. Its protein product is CASTAPGGANYGYTF.

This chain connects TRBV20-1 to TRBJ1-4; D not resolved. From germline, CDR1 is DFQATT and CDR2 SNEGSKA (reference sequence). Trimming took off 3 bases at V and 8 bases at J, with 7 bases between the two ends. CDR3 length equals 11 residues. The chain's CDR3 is CSASSSEKLFF. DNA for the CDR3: TGCAGTGCTAGTAGTTCCGAAAAACTGTTTTTT.

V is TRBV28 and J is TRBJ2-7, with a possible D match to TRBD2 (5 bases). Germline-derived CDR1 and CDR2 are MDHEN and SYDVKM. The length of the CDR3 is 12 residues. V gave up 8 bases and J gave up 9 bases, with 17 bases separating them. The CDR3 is CASEAGLGVQYF. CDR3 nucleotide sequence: TGTGCCAGCGAGGCGGGCCTTGGAGTGCAGTACTTC.

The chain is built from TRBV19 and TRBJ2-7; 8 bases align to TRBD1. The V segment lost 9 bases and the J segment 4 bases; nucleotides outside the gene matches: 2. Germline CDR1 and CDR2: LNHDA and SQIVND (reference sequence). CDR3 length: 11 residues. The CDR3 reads CASGQGYEQYF. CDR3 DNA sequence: TGTGCCAGCGGACAGGGTTACGAGCAGTACTTC.

The CDR3: CASSSKKRRAQYF. CDR3 coding DNA: TGTGCCAGCAGCTCAAAGAAGAGGCGGGCGCAGTATTTT. J is TRBJ2-3 and V is TRBV21-1; the table's TRBD2 call for D was not verified on the DNA. TRBV21-1 is recorded as a pseudogene. The CDR3 extends over 13 amino acids.

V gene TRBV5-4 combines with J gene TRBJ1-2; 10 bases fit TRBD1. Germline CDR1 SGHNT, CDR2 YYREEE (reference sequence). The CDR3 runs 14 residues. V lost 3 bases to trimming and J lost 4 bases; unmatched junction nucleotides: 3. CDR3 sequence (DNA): TGTGCCAGCAGCTCGGACAGGGGGTCCTATGGCTACACCTTC. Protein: CASSSDRGSYGYTF.

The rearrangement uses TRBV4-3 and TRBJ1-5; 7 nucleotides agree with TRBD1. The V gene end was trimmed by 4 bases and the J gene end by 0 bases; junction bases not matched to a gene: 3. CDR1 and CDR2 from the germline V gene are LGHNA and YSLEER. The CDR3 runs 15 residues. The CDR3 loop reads CASSLDRASNQPQHF. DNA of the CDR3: TGCGCCAGCAGCCTAGACAGGGCTAGCAATCAGCCCCAGCATTTT.

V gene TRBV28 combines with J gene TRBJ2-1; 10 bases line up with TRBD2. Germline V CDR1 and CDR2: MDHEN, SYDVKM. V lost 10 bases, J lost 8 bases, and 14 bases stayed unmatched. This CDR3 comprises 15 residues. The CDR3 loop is CATSEAGGPIDEQFF. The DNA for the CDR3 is TGTGCCACCAGCGAAGCGGGAGGGCCAATAGATGAGCAGTTCTTC.

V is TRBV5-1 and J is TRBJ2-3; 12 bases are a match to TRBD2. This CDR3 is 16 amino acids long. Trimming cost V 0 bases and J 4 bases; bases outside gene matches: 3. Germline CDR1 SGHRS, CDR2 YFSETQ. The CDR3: CASSLVGTSGSDTQYF. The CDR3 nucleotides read TGCGCCAGCAGCTTGGTCGGGACTAGCGGGTCAGATACGCAGTATTTT.

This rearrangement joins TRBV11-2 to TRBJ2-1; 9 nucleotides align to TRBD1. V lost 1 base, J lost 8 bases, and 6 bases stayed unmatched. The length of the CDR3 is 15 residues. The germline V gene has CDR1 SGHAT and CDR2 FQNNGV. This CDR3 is CASSLALDRGHEQFF. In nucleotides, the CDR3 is TGTGCCAGCAGCTTAGCCCTGGACAGGGGACATGAGCAGTTCTTC.

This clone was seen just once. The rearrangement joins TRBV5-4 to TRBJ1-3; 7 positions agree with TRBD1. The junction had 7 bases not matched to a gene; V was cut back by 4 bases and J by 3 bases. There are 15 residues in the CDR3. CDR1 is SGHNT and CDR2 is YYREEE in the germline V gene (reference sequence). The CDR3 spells CASSVRQGDGNTIYF. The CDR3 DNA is TGTGCCAGCAGCGTCAGACAGGGAGATGGAAACACCATATATTTT.

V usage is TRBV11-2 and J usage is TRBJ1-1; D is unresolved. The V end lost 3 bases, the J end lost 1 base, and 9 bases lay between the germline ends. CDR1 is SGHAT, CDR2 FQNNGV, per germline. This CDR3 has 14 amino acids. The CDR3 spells CASSFVQWNTEAFF. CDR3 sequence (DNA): TGTGCCAGCAGCTTTGTACAATGGAACACTGAAGCTTTCTTT.

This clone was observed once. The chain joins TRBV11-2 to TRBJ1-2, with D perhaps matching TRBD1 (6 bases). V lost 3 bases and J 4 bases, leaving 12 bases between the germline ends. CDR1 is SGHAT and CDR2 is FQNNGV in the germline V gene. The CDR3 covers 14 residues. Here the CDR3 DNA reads TGTGCCAGCAGCTTGTCACAGGGACCCTATGGCTACACCTTC. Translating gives CASSLSQGPYGYTF.

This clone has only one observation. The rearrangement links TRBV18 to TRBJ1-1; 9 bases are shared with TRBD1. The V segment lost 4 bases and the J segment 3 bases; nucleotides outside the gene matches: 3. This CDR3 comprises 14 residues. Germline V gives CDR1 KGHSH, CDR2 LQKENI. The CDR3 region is CASSLQGAHTEAFF. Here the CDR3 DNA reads TGTGCCAGCTCACTACAGGGGGCGCACACTGAAGCTTTCTTT. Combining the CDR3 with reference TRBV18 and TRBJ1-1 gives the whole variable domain NAGVMQNPRHLVRRRGQEARLRCSPMKGHSHVYWYRQLPEEGLKFMVYLQKENIIDESGMPKERFSAEFPKEGPSILRIQQVVRGDSAAYFCASSLQGAHTEAFFGQGTRLTVV.

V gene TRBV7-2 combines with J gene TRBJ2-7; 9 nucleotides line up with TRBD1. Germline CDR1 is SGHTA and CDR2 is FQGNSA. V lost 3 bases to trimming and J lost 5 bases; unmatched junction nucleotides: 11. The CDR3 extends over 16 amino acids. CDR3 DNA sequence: TGTGCCAGCAGCTTTACCTTACAGGGGGCAAGAGACGAGCAGTACTTC. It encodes CASSFTLQGARDEQYF.

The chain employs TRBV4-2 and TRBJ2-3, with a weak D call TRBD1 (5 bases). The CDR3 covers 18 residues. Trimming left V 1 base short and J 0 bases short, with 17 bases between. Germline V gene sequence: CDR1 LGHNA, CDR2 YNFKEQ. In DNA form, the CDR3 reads TGTGCCAGCAGCCAAGGAAGGGGCCCCTTTTCTAGCACAGATACGCAGTATTTT. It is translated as CASSQGRGPFSSTDTQYF.

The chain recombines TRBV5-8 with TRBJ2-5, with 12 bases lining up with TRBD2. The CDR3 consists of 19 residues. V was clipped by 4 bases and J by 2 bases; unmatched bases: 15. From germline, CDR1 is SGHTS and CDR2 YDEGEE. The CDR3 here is CASSPGWASGGALQETQYF. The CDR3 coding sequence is TGTGCCAGCAGCCCCGGCTGGGCTAGCGGGGGGGCCTTACAAGAGACCCAGTACTTC. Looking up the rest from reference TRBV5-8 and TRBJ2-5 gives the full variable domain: EAGVTQSPTHLIKTRGQQATLRCSPISGHTSVYWYQQALGLGLQFLLWYDEGEERNRGNFPPRFSGRQFPNYSSELNVNALELEDSALYLCASSPGWASGGALQETQYFGPGTRLLVL.

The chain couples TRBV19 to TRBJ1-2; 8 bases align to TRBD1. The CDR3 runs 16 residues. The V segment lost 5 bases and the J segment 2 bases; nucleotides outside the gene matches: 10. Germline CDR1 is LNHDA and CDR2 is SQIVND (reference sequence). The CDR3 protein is CASSYLGQGPNYGYTF. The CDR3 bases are TGTGCCAGTAGTTACCTTGGACAGGGACCAAACTATGGCTACACCTTC.

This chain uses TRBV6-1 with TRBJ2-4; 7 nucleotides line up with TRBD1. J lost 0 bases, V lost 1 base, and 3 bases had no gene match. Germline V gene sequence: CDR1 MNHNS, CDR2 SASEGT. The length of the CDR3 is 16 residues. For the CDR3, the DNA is TGTGCCAGCAGTGAAGAGTCAGGGGGAGCCAAAAACATTCAGTACTTC. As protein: CASSEESGGAKNIQYF.

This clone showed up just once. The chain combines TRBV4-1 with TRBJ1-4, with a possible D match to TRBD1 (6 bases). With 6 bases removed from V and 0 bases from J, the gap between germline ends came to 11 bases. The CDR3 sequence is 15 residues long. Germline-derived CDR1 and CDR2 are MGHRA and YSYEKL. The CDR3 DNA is TGCGCCAGCAGGCGGACAGACGCAACTAATGAAAAACTGTTTTTT. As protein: CASRRTDATNEKLFF.

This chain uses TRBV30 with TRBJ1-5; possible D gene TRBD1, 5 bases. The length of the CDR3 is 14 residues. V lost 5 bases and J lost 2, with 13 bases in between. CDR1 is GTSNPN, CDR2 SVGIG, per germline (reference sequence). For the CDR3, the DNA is TGTGCCTGGGGAGGGGAGGTTGGCAATCAGCCCCAGCATTTT. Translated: CAWGGEVGNQPQHF.

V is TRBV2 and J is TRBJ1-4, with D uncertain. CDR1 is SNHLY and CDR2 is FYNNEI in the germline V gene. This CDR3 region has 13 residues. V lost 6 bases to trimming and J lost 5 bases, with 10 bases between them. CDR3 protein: CASRRGLNEKLFF. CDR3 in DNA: TGTGCCAGCAGAAGAGGGTTGAATGAAAAACTGTTTTTT. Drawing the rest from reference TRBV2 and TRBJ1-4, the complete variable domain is EPEVTQTPSHQVTQMGQEVILRCVPISNHLYFYWYRQILGQKVEFLVSFYNNEISEKSEIFDDQFSVERPDGSNFTLKIRSTKLEDSAMYFCASRRGLNEKLFFGSGTQLSVL.

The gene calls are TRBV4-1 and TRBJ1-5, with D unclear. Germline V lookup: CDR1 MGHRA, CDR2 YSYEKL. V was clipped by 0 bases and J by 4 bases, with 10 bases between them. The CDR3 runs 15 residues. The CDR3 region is CASSQDGDGNQPQHF. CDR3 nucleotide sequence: TGCGCCAGCAGCCAAGATGGCGACGGGAATCAGCCCCAGCATTTT.

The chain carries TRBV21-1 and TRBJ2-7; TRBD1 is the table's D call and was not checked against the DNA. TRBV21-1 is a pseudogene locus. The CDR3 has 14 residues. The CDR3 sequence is CASSIRDRAREQYF. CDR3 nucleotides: TGTGCCAGCAGCATCCGGGACAGGGCAAGGGAGCAGTACTTC.